The 2 T cell receptor beta chains below come from one sample, sequenced in a study of OX40 agonist ivuxolimab in advanced cancers. The protocol used for the library was the immunoSEQ multiplex PCR assay. In TCRdb, the immuneACCESS table is reduced to in-frame sequences with V and J assigned. These tables do not hold every clone; where another copy was compared, an unresolved V gene accounts for under half, and the others remain unexplained. The sample contains tens of thousands of clones, around 86% of them found a single time. 1.9% of the sample goes to the ten largest clones. The sequencing used CD4+ or CD8+ T cells sorted from blood, collected in a trial of the OX40 agonist ivuxolimab. Receptor source: an adult with an advanced solid tumor such as melanoma, head and neck, liver or kidney cancer.

V gene TRBV30 combines with J gene TRBJ2-7; possibly TRBD1 or TRBD2 for D (5 bases each). CDR3 length: 13 residues. Per the germline V gene, CDR1 is GTSNPN and CDR2 is SVGIG (reference sequence). V was cut by 2 bases and J by 4 bases, with 12 bases left in between. The CDR3 sequence is CAWSIRDLYEQYF. DNA for the CDR3: TGTGCCTGGAGTATCAGGGACCTATACGAGCAGTACTTC.

The chain couples TRBV7-6 to TRBJ1-1, with a possible D match to TRBD1 (6 bases). Trimming stripped 6 bases from V and 3 bases from J, with 17 bases between. CDR1 and CDR2 (germline): SGHVS, FNYEAQ. This CDR3 has 15 residues. DNA for the CDR3: TGTGCCAGCAGTAAGAACGACAGGACCTACACTGAAGCTTTCTTT. Amino acids: CASSKNDRTYTEAFF.